Included here is one T cell receptor beta chain sequence, with context. It lacks a known antigen. No base-level quality is on record; no much larger clone is a single base apart. This record comes from a study of cytomegalovirus exposure and HLA in healthy donors (dated by TCRdb to 2016 to 2017). With respect to the entire study: In an earlier analysis of 587 of the donors, 250 to 300 Gb of sequence data and some 120 million unique TCR beta sequences from about 180 million T cells were reported. The aim of the study was to test whether cataloging public T cell receptors could identify signatures of past pathogen exposure. Four to six DR-DQ haplotypes were handled as single units for association and clustering, since linkage in the cohort was strong. In the later analysis, no new phenotypic data were used to find candidate immune exposures; instead, reliance was placed on TCR beta sequences and their occurrence across donors. Besides the first cohort of 550 to 750 subjects, a separate validation cohort made up of over 95 different subjects was used. Genome-wide SNP genotypes for about 65% of the 666 donors were used in a later genetic analysis, which treated that subset as a discovery cohort. An earlier analysis of around 580 of the donors used high-throughput TCR beta sequencing to judge whether each TCR beta V gene segment behaved as functional or pseudogenic. The genetic ancestry cluster associated with self-reported Caucasian donors included about four fifths of the 398 genotyped donors. All discovery cohort repertoires had been generated on a single sequencing platform. The study profiled the T cell repertoires of hundreds of subjects by immunosequencing and related them to cytomegalovirus serostatus. A later analysis re-analyzed previously published TCR beta repertoires from roughly 600 donors and added high-resolution HLA genotyping to study TCR occurrence patterns. To predict cytomegalovirus infection status, the study combined high-throughput TCR immunosequencing, statistical association of individual TCRs with disease status, and machine learning. On average, roughly 200,000 unique TCR beta nucleotide sequences were sequenced per donor among roughly 430 genotyped donors of the cohort, with 15% to 20% of those sequences being non-productive. An early release covering roughly 640 HLA-typed donors comprised around 300 gigabases of sequencing data and roughly 86 million unique TCR sequences. Alongside the repertoire data, information on donor age, sex, ethnicity and CMV serostatus was compiled. Both class I and class II loci were covered by HLA typing, at four-digit resolution. Typing coverage varied by locus: roughly 620-630 donors for A, B, C, DRB1 and DQB1; roughly 500 for DQA1; about 570 for DPA1; about 450 for DPB1.

The CDR3 holds 16 amino acids from the cysteine to the phenylalanine. The kept DNA is CDR3 alone, 48 bases in frame from the first base. The germline V gene sets CDR1 to MDHEN and CDR2 to SYDVKM. V lost 8 bases and J lost 1 base, and the count of bases not matched to a germline gene is 11. The cohort consisted of 600 to 750 healthy bone marrow donors. At the time of sampling, every cohort member was nominally healthy, though immune exposures that went unrecorded were likely present. The donor tested CMV seronegative and was one of the 352 seronegative cohort members. Each donor provided a peripheral blood sample, and peripheral blood mononuclear cells were used for TCR beta sequencing. Genomic DNA was extracted from the blood cell samples with the Qiagen DNeasy Blood Extraction Kit. Library generation was performed with the immunoSEQ multiplex PCR assay. The multiplex PCR relied on a mix of 60 forward primers for TCR Vbeta segments and 13 reverse primers for TCR Jbeta segments. A multiplex PCR assay on genomic DNA amplified the CDR3 region of rearranged TCR beta genes. The amplified TCR beta libraries were sequenced on the Illumina HiSeq System as 87-base-pair reads. The authors' analysis ran thus. A later analysis counted approximately 76 million unique TCR beta chains across the 690 or so repertoires, and roughly 9.9 million of these chains were shared by at least two donors. To remove PCR and sequencing errors, raw reads were error-corrected and collapsed into unique sequences using a nearest-neighbor algorithm that merged closely related sequences. V, D and J gene segments were assigned by aligning CDR3 sequences to IMGT reference sequences. For a sequence to be retained, a match of at least six nucleotides was required to both a V gene segment and a J gene segment. Rearrangements were classified as productive when the CDR3 lacked stop codons and remained in frame with V and J, and all other rearrangements were classified as non-productive. CDR3 was defined according to IMGT convention as the region running from the second conserved V-encoded cysteine to the conserved J-encoded phenylalanine. Sequences without an unambiguous match to a single V gene segment were excluded from the earlier analysis of 450 to 750 of the donors. In an earlier analysis of about 590 of the donors, a V segment was called functional when productive rearrangements were above 56.7%, and segregating when the standard deviation between donors exceeded 5%. A statistical classification framework was built to diagnose cytomegalovirus status from the catalog of TCR beta chain sequences. In a later analysis, TCR nucleotide sequences were compared against IMGT/GENE-DB human TR gene sequences so that V and J genes could be assigned. The TCRdist pipeline was used in a later analysis to assign CDR3 sequences and most-parsimonious VDJ recombination scenarios. In a later analysis, every TCR beta chain was defined by the combination of its CDR3 amino acid sequence and its V-gene family, and reads without a unique V-gene family were dropped. To address suspected cross-contamination and a sequencing artifact, a later analysis removed approximately 600 highly shared, low-generation-probability nucleotide sequences. For each public chain, a later analysis derived a clonal expansion index from normalized ranks of inferred template counts within each repertoire. Generation probabilities in a later analysis came from a VDJ recombination model fitted to out-of-frame rearrangements, and those results were checked against IGoR. In a later analysis, hypergeometric tests were used to score TCR-TCR, TCR-HLA and TCR-CMV co-occurrence, with a repertoire-size bias correction applied to TCR pairs. False discovery rates were estimated in a later analysis by permuting HLA or CMV assignments 20 times. In a later analysis, co-occurring TCRs were grouped with DBSCAN, and TCRdist sequence similarity was added when clustering was performed within HLA-allele-positive subsets. Co-occurrence clustering excluded repertoires with fewer than 30,000 or more than 120,000 public chains, plus five with anomalous nucleotide sharing. TCRdb provides this immuneACCESS table in a form limited to in-frame rearrangements. Some clones are lacking; in checked studies, under half of them reflect an unresolved V gene, and why the rest are absent is not known. The V and J calls and the clone size are those of that table, but D and trimming were determined from the DNA. The sample table records some 180,000 clones; roughly four fifths of these occur just once. The ten largest account for about 3% of the sample.

General study outcomes and caveats: Correlated functional status among segregating V segments might be attributable to linkage disequilibrium, but an unknown experimental factor could not be ruled out. In an earlier analysis of 587 of the donors, most TCR beta V segments appeared in productive rearrangements about 90% or about 30% of the time, broadly matching IMGT annotations. A later genetic analysis associated a missense DCLRE1C variant with V-gene and J-gene trimming of TCR beta chains, and an independent cohort replicated the association. While some public TCRs were present in many individuals, most TCR sequences turned up only very rarely across donors. Approximately 16 rarely observed V segments, including chromosome 9 orphons, were excluded from the earlier analysis of 550 to 700 of the donors because counts were too low. The sequencing pipeline was judged likely to have produced a cluster of highly shared sequence variants as a technical artifact. A further reported finding was that TCR beta sequences accurately predicted the HLA-A and HLA-B alleles for most subjects in the first cohort. HLA typing was unavailable for some donors at each locus, so association tests used only the typed subset. In a later analysis, 16,951 TCR beta sequences were associated with specific HLA alleles at a false discovery rate of 0.05. Immune exposure information for the cohort was limited to CMV serostatus. A few of the identified cytomegalovirus-associated TCR beta chains were confirmed in vitro to be specific for cytomegalovirus antigens. A later genetic analysis reported fewer N-insertions in productive TCRs among donors in an Asian-associated ancestry cluster than the 666-donor mean. Presence/absence analyses assumed roughly uniform sequencing depth across donors, an assumption that may not hold. According to a later analysis, most CMV-associated TCR beta chains appeared to be HLA-restricted, and the HLA associations seemed to be driven largely by CMV exposure. The study gave a list of around 170 TCR beta chains associated with cytomegalovirus. Only TCR beta chains were sequenced in this cohort, and the absence of alpha or paired-chain data limited detectable features. In a later analysis, several top co-occurrence clusters were reported to appear linked to parvovirus B19, influenza, CMV and Epstein-Barr virus. Compared with equally common non-associated chains, HLA-associated TCR beta chains in a later analysis were more clonally expanded and had lower generation probabilities. The authors suggested that the approach could potentially be generalized to other disease states and immunological phenotypes. A later analysis found that TCR association rates varied across HLA loci, with DRB1 alleles showing the most associated TCRs and HLA-C alleles the fewest. The 87-base-pair reads could not distinguish some IMGT-functional V segments, including TRBV6-2 and TRBV6-3, so those segments were excluded. Assigning TCR associations to individual alleles was difficult when HLA alleles, especially DR and DQ, strongly co-occurred. The classifier was reported to diagnose cytomegalovirus status with high specificity and sensitivity in both the original and validation cohorts.

The TCR sequence derives from a male donor in good health and CMV-seronegative. The chain joins TRBV28 to TRBJ2-1; 7 bases in the junction line up with TRBD2. The sequencing sample was made of PBMCs. The CDR3 protein: CASSPPKAGSYNEQFF. The DNA sequence follows: TGTGCCAGCTCGCCGCCAAAAGCGGGATCCTACAATGAGCAGTTCTTC.